A selection of T cell receptor beta chains follows, all from one sample in a study of blood T cell repertoires in COVID-19. The data were produced by immunoSEQ multiplex PCR, yet TCRdb's version contains in-frame clones alone and is incomplete. The sample contains about 11,000 clones, 60% to 80% of which appear only once. Sequencing was carried out using peripheral blood. These receptors were taken from a man aged 55 to 70 with COVID-19, enrolled during active disease. Each CDR3 is given with its conserved first and last residue. D genes are given only for firm matches. Clone size, where shown, is once, few, many, or a class for clones that have expanded.

TRBJ2-5,TRBD1,.,TRBV3-1/TRBV3-2,CASSRYRDRGQETQYF,TGTGCCAGCAGCCGCTACCGGGACAGGGGGCAAGAGACCCAGTACTTC
TRBJ2-1,TRBD2,.,TRBV7-2,CASSLEGTSGRFYNEQFF,TGTGCCAGCAGCTTAGAAGGGACTAGCGGGAGGTTCTACAATGAGCAGTTCTTC
TRBJ2-1,.,.,TRBV7-8,CASSLRTSYNGQFF,TGTGCCAGCAGCCTCCGGACATCCTACAATGGGCAGTTCTTC
TRBJ2-5,TRBD1,.,TRBV5-8,CASSLTGTGGVRKTQYF,TGTGCCAGCAGCTTGACCGGGACAGGGGGCGTTCGCAAGACCCAGTACTTC
TRBJ2-7,TRBD2,.,TRBV28,CASRPPGRGGRYEQYF,TGTGCCAGCAGACCCCCGGGGCGGGGGGGCCGCTACGAGCAGTACTTC
TRBJ2-1,.,once,TRBV7-9,CASSFPRGTNYNEQFF,TGTGCCAGCAGCTTCCCCAGGGGAACAAACTACAATGAGCAGTTCTTC
TRBJ1-2,.,.,TRBV6-1,CASSEERSYGYTF,TGTGCCAGCAGTGAAGAAAGGAGCTATGGCTACACCTTC
TRBJ2-1,TRBD1,large,TRBV7-9,CASSSWRQGANEQFF,TGTGCCAGCAGCTCATGGCGACAGGGGGCTAATGAGCAGTTCTTC
TRBJ1-6,.,.,TRBV7-9,CASSFYLSGNSPLHF,TGTGCCAGCAGCTTTTATTTGAGCGGTAATTCACCCCTCCACTTT
TRBJ2-1,TRBD2,.,TRBV3-1/TRBV3-2,CASSHLTGSGRVYNEQFF,TGTGCCAGCAGCCATCTAACAGGTAGCGGGAGGGTCTACAATGAGCAGTTCTTC
TRBJ2-3,TRBD2,.,TRBV19,CASRPSGMSTDTQYF,TGTGCCAGTAGGCCTAGCGGGATGAGCACAGATACGCAGTATTTT
TRBJ2-2,.,once,TRBV9,CASSLIGGGGELFF,TGTGCCAGCAGCCTCATAGGGGGTGGTGGGGAGCTGTTTTTT
TRBJ2-2,TRBD1,few,TRBV3-1/TRBV3-2,CASSHPGGGGELFF,TGTGCCAGCAGCCATCCAGGGGGCGGTGGGGAGCTGTTTTTT
TRBJ2-5,.,.,TRBV24-1,CATSDLTGAGETQYF,TGTGCCACCAGTGACTTGACAGGAGCTGGCGAGACCCAGTACTTC
TRBJ1-3,.,.,TRBV4-1,CASSQEQGGGNTIYF,TGCGCCAGCAGCCAAGAACAGGGCGGAGGAAACACCATATATTTT
TRBJ1-5,.,.,TRBV19,CASSMSPYSNQPQHF,TGTGCCAGTAGTATGTCACCCTATAGCAATCAGCCCCAGCATTTT
TRBJ2-5,.,.,TRBV30,CAWREGSETQYF,TGTGCCTGGAGGGAGGGGAGCGAGACCCAGTACTTC
TRBJ2-1,TRBD2,once,TRBV30,CAWGAGGPFNEQFF,TGTGCCTGGGGAGCGGGGGGGCCCTTCAATGAGCAGTTCTTC
TRBJ2-2,.,.,TRBV9,CASSRPASDTGELFF,TGTGCCAGCAGCCGTCCAGCGTCGGACACCGGGGAGCTGTTTTTT
TRBJ1-1,.,.,TRBV3-1/TRBV3-2,CASSQSGNTEAFF,TGTGCCAGCAGCCAGTCCGGGAACACTGAAGCTTTCTTT
TRBJ2-5,.,.,TRBV10-2,CASSPGGQGLRETQYF,TGCGCCAGCAGTCCGGGAGGACAGGGCCTGCGGGAGACCCAGTACTTC
TRBJ1-6,.,.,TRBV5-4,CASSWGGYNSPLHF,TGTGCCAGCTCCTGGGGAGGGTATAATTCACCCCTCCACTTT
TRBJ2-5,TRBD1,.,TRBV5-4,CASSLAQGQETQYF,TGTGCCAGCAGCTTGGCACAGGGGCAAGAGACCCAGTACTTC
TRBJ2-7,TRBD1,.,TRBV5-5,CASTTGVLSSYEQYF,TGTGCCAGCACTACAGGGGTGCTGAGCTCCTACGAGCAGTACTTC
TRBJ2-3,TRBD1,.,TRBV24-1,CATSSKWGTGQGTSTDTQYF,TGTGCCACCAGTTCGAAGTGGGGAACTGGACAGGGTACTAGCACAGATACGCAGTATTTT
TRBJ1-1,.,.,TRBV19,CASSLKGHEGTEAFF,TGTGCCAGTAGTCTCAAGGGCCATGAGGGCACTGAAGCTTTCTTT
TRBJ1-2,TRBD1,.,TRBV6-5,CASRDRVGGYTF,TGTGCCAGCAGAGACAGGGTGGGTGGCTACACCTTC
TRBJ2-1,TRBD2,.,TRBV7-2,CASSLARGLAGAYFTSYNEQFF,TGTGCCAGCAGCCTAGCCCGTGGACTAGCGGGAGCTTACTTCACCTCCTACAATGAGCAGTTCTTC
TRBJ2-2,.,.,TRBV9,CASSVVWDTEPTGELFF,TGTGCCAGCAGCGTAGTATGGGACACCGAACCCACCGGGGAGCTGTTTTTT
TRBJ2-3,TRBD2,.,TRBV18,CASSPLQTSGRLDTQYF,TGTGCCAGCTCACCACTCCAGACTAGCGGGAGGCTTGATACGCAGTATTTT
TRBJ2-5,.,.,TRBV7-7,CASSSAGVQETQYF,TGTGCTAGCAGCTCAGCCGGGGTACAAGAGACCCAGTACTTC
TRBJ1-5,.,.,TRBV28,CASSNWRGNQPQHF,TGTGCCAGCAGCAACTGGAGGGGCAATCAGCCCCAGCATTTT
TRBJ1-1,.,.,TRBV20-1,CSASFLRGVGRAEAFF,TGCAGTGCTAGTTTTCTGAGGGGGGTTGGGAGGGCTGAAGCTTTCTTT
TRBJ2-3,.,.,TRBV12-5,CASGSGVDTQYF,TGTGCTAGTGGTTCCGGGGTTGATACGCAGTATTTT
TRBJ2-1,TRBD2,.,TRBV7-6,CASSLYLAGHNEQFF,TGTGCCAGCAGCTTATACTTAGCGGGTCACAATGAGCAGTTCTTC
TRBJ1-6,.,.,TRBV19,CASSHQGTNSPLHF,TGTGCCAGTAGTCACCAGGGGACAAACTCACCCCTCCACTTT
TRBJ1-2,.,.,TRBV7-2,CASSARGGYGYTF,TGTGCCAGCAGCGCCAGAGGTGGCTATGGCTACACCTTC
TRBJ2-7,TRBD1,once,TRBV18,CASSVPGQGSAEQYF,TGTGCCAGCTCAGTACCGGGACAGGGCTCGGCCGAGCAGTACTTC
TRBJ2-7,TRBD1,.,TRBV4-2,CASSQGQGTYEQYF,TGTGCCAGCAGCCAAGGACAGGGTACCTACGAGCAGTACTTC
TRBJ2-3,TRBD2,few,TRBV24-1,CATSDPTSPTDTQYF,TGTGCCACCAGTGATCCGACTAGCCCCACAGATACGCAGTATTTT
TRBJ1-1,TRBD1,.,TRBV28,CASSLTGASTEAFF,TGTGCCAGCAGTTTGACAGGGGCATCCACTGAAGCTTTCTTT
TRBJ2-3,TRBD2,.,TRBV6-1,CASSEGKLAGGSTDTQYF,TGTGCCAGCAGTGAAGGCAAACTAGCGGGGGGAAGCACAGATACGCAGTATTTT
TRBJ1-1,.,.,TRBV6-5,CASSYLTGNTEAFF,TGTGCCAGCAGTTACTTGACAGGGAACACTGAAGCTTTCTTT